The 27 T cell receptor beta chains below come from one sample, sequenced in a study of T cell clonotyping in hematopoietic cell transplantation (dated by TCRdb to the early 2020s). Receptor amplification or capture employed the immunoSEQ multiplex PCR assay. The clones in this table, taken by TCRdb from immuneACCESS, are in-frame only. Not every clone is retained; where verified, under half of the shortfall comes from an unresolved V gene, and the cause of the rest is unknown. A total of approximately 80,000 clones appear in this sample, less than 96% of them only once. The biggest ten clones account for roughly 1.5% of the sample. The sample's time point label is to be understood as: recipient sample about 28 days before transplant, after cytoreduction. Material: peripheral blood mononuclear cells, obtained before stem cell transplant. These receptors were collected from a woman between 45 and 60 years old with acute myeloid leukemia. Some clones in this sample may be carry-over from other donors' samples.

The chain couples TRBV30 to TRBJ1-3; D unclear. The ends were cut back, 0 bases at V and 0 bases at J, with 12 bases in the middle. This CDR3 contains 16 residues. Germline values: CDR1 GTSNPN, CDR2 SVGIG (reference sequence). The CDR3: CAWSVQVGISGNTIYF. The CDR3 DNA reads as TGTGCCTGGAGTGTACAAGTCGGTATCTCTGGAAACACCATATATTTT.

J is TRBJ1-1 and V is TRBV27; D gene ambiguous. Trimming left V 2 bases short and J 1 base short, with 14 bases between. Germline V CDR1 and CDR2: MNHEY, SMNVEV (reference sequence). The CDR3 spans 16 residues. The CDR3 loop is CASSLQADTSNTEAFF. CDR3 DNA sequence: TGTGCCAGCAGTTTACAGGCTGACACCTCGAACACTGAAGCTTTCTTT.

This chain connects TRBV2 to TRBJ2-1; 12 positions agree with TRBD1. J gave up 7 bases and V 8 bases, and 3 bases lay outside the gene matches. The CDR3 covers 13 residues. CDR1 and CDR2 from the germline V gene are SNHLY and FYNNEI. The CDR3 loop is CASGTGGQNEQFF. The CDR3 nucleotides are TGTGCCAGCGGGACAGGGGGCCAGAATGAGCAGTTCTTC.

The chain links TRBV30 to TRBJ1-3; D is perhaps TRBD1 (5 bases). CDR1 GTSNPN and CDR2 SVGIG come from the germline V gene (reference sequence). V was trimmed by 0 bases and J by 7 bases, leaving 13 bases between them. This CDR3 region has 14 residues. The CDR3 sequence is CAWSVGAGRNTIYF. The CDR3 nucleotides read TGTGCCTGGAGTGTAGGGGCCGGCCGTAACACCATATATTTT.

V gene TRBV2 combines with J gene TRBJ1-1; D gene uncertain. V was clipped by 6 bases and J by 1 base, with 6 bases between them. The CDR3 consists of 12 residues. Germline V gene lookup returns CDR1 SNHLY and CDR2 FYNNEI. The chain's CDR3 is CASRDENTEAFF. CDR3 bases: TGTGCCAGCAGAGATGAGAACACTGAAGCTTTCTTT.

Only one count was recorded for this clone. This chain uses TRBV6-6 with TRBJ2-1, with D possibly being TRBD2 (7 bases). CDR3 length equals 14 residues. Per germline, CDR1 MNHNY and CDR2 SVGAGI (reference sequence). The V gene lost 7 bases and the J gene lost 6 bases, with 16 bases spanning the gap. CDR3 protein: CASISPGGFNEQFF. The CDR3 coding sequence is TGTGCCAGCATCTCTCCGGGGGGCTTCAATGAGCAGTTCTTC.

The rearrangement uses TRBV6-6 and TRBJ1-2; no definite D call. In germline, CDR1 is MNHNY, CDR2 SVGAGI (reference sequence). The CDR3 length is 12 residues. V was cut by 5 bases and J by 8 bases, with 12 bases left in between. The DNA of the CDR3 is TGTGCCAGCAGTCCCGACGTGGGGGGCTACACCTTC. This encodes CASSPDVGGYTF.

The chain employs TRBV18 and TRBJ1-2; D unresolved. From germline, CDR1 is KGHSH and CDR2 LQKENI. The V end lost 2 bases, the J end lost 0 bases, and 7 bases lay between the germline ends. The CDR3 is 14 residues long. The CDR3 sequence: CASSPSKANYGYTF. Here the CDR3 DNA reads TGTGCCAGCTCACCATCGAAAGCTAACTATGGCTACACCTTC.

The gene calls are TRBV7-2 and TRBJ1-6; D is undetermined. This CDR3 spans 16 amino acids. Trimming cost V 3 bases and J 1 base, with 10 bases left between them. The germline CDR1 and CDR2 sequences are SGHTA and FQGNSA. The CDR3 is CASSFTGLSYNSPLHF. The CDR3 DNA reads TGTGCCAGCAGCTTTACGGGTCTATCCTATAATTCACCCCTCCACTTT.

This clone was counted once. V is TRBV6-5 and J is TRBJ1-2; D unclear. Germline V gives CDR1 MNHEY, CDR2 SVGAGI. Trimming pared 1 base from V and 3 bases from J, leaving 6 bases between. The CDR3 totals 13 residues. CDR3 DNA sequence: TGTGCCAGCAGTTACTGGCCCGACTATGGCTACACCTTC. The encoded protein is CASSYWPDYGYTF.

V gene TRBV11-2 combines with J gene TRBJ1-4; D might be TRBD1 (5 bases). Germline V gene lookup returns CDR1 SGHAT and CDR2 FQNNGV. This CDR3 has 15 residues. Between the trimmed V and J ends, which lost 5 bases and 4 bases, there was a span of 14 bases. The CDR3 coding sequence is TGTGCCAGCAGCCCTCGCCGGGGGATTAATGAAAAACTGTTTTTT. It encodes CASSPRRGINEKLFF.

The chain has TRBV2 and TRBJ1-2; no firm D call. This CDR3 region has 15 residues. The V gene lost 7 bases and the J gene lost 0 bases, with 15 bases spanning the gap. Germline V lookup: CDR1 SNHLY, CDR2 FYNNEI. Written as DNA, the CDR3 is TGTGCCAGCATGTTTGGGTCCAGCGCTAACTATGGCTACACCTTC. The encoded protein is CASMFGSSANYGYTF. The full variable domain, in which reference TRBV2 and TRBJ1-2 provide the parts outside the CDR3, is EPEVTQTPSHQVTQMGQEVILRCVPISNHLYFYWYRQILGQKVEFLVSFYNNEISEKSEIFDDQFSVERPDGSNFTLKIRSTKLEDSAMYFCASMFGSSANYGYTFGSGTRLTVV.

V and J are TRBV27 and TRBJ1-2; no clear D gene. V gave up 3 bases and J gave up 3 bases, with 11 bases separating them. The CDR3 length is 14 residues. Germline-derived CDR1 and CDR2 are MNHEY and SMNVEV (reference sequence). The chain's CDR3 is CASSFSRLDYGYTF. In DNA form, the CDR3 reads TGTGCCAGCAGTTTCTCCAGGTTAGACTATGGCTACACCTTC.

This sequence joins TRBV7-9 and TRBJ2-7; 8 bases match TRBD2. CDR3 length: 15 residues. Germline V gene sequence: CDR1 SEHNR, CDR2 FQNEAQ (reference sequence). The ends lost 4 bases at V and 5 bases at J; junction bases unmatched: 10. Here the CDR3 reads CASSSGTSVSDEQYF. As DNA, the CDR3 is TGTGCCAGCAGCTCCGGGACTAGTGTGAGCGACGAGCAGTACTTC.

In DNA form, the CDR3 reads TGTGCCTGGAGTGTAACGGGGGTGACCGGCGGTTCACCCCTCCACTTT. It codes for CAWSVTGVTGGSPLHF. The chain joins TRBV30 to TRBJ1-6; tentatively, D is TRBD1 (5 bases). Germline V CDR1 and CDR2: GTSNPN, SVGIG (reference sequence). CDR3 length: 16 residues. V was clipped by 0 bases and J by 9 bases, with 18 bases between them.

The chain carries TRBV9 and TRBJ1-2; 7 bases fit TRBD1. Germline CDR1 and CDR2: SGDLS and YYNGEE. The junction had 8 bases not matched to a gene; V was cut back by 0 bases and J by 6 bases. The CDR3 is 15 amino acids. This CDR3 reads CASSVGGWTGDGYTF. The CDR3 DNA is TGTGCCAGCAGCGTAGGAGGGTGGACAGGTGATGGCTACACCTTC.

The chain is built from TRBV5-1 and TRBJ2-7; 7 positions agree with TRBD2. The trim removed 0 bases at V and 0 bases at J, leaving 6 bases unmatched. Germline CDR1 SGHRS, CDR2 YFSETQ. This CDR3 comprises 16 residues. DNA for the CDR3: TGCGCCAGCAGCTTGGGAGGCGGGAGCCTCTCCTACGAGCAGTACTTC. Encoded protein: CASSLGGGSLSYEQYF. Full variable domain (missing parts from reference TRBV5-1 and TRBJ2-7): KAGVTQTPRYLIKTRGQQVTLSCSPISGHRSVSWYQQTPGQGLQFLFEYFSETQRNKGNFPGRFSGRQFSNSRSEMNVSTLELGDSALYLCASSLGGGSLSYEQYFGPGTRLTVT.

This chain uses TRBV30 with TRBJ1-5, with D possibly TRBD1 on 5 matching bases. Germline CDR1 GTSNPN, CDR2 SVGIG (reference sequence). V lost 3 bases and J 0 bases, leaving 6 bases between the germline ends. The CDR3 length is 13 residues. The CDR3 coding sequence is TGTGCCTGGAGCAGGGCTAGCAATCAGCCCCAGCATTTT. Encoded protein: CAWSRASNQPQHF. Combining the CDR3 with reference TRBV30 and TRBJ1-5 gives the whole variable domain SQTIHQWPATLVQPVGSPLSLECTVEGTSNPNLYWYRQAAGRGLQLLFYSVGIGQISSEVPQNLSASRPQDRQFILSSKKLLLSDSGFYLCAWSRASNQPQHFGDGTRLSIL.

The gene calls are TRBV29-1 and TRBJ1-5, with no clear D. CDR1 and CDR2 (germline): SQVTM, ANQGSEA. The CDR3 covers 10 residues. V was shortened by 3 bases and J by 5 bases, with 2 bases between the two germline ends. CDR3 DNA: TGCAGCGTTGAGTATCAGCCCCAGCATTTT. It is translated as CSVEYQPQHF.

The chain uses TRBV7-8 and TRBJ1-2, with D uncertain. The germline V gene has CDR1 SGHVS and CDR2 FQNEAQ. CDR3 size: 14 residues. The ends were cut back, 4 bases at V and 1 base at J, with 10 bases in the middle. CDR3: CASSSSGDNYGYTF. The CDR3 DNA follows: TGTGCCAGCAGCTCCTCGGGTGATAACTATGGCTACACCTTC.

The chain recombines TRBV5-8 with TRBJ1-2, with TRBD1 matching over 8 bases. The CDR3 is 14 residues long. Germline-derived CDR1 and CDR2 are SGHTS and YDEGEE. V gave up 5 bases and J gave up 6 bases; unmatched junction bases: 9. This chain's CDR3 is CASSSRTGRHGYTF. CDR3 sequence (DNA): TGTGCCAGCAGTTCCCGGACAGGGCGCCATGGCTACACCTTC.

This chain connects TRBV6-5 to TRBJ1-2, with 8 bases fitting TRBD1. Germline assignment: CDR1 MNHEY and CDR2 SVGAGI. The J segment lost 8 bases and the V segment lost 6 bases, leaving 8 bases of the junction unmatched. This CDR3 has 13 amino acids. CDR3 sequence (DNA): TGTGCCAGCAGCCTAAGACAGGGGAGAGGCTACACCTTC. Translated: CASSLRQGRGYTF.

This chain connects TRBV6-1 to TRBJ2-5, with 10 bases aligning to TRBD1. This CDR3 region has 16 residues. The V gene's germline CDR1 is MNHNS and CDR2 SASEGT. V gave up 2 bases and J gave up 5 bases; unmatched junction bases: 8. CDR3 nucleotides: TGTGCCAGCAGTGAATTTGGGAGACAGGGGGCCGAGACCCAGTACTTC. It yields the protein CASSEFGRQGAETQYF.

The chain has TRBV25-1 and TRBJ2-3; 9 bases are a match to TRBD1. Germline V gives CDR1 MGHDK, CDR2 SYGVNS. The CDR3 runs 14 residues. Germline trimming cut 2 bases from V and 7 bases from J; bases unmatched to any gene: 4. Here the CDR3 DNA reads TGTGCCAGCAGTGAACTGGGACAGGGATATACGCAGTATTTT. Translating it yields CASSELGQGYTQYF.

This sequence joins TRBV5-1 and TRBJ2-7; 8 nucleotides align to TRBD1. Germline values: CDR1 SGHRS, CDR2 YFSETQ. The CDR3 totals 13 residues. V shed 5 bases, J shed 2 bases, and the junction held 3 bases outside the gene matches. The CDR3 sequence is CASRRTGPYEQYF. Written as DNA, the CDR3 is TGCGCCAGCAGGCGGACAGGGCCCTACGAGCAGTACTTC. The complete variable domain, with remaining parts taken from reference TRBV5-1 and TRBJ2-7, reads KAGVTQTPRYLIKTRGQQVTLSCSPISGHRSVSWYQQTPGQGLQFLFEYFSETQRNKGNFPGRFSGRQFSNSRSEMNVSTLELGDSALYLCASRRTGPYEQYFGPGTRLTVT.

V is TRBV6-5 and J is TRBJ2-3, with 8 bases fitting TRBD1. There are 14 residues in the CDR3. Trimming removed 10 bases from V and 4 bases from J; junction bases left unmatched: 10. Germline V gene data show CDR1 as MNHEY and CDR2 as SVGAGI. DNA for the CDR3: TGTGCCACCCGCAGGGGGCAGCAAGCAGATACGCAGTATTTT. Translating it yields CATRRGQQADTQYF.

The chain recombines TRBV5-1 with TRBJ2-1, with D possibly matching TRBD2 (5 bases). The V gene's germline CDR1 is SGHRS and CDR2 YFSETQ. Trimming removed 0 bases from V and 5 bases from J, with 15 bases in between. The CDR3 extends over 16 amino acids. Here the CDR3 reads CASSLAKWGADNEQFF. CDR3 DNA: TGCGCCAGCAGCTTGGCCAAGTGGGGAGCCGACAATGAGCAGTTCTTC.